A single sample gave rise to the 3 T cell receptor beta chains below, sequenced in a study of cytomegalovirus exposure and HLA in healthy donors. PCR involved 60 Vbeta and 13 Jbeta primers. The repertoire was sequenced with immunoSEQ multiplex PCR; TCRdb's copy has only in-frame clones and lacks some. Counted here are around 150,000 clones, about 79% occurring once; the ten biggest clones make up about 0.93%. Sequencing was carried out using PBMCs. Source of these receptors: a woman between 45 and 60 years old in good health and CMV-seropositive.

The chain links TRBV19 to TRBJ2-5, with D unclear. V lost 4 bases, J lost 5 bases, and 11 bases lay in between. In germline, CDR1 is LNHDA, CDR2 SQIVND (reference sequence). The CDR3 is made up of 13 amino acids. The CDR3 nucleotides are TGTGCCAGTAGTAACCCCCCACGGGAGACCCAGTACTTC. Its translation: CASSNPPRETQYF.

The J gene is TRBJ1-3, the V gene TRBV29-1; D unresolved. This CDR3 contains 13 residues. Germline V gene sequence: CDR1 SQVTM, CDR2 ANQGSEA. Trimming removed 4 bases at V and 0 bases at J, with 7 bases between. The DNA of the CDR3 is TGCAGCGTTGCCGGGTCCTCTGGAAACACCATATATTTT. Protein sequence: CSVAGSSGNTIYF.

Here the CDR3 reads CASSVDLRTQYF. CDR3 bases: TGTGCCAGCAGCGTAGACCTGCGTACGCAGTATTTT. The V call is TRBV9, the J call TRBJ2-3; D call uncertain. The germline V gene encodes CDR1 SGDLS and CDR2 YYNGEE. The length of the CDR3 is 12 residues. V lost 0 bases and J 8 bases, leaving 7 bases between the germline ends.